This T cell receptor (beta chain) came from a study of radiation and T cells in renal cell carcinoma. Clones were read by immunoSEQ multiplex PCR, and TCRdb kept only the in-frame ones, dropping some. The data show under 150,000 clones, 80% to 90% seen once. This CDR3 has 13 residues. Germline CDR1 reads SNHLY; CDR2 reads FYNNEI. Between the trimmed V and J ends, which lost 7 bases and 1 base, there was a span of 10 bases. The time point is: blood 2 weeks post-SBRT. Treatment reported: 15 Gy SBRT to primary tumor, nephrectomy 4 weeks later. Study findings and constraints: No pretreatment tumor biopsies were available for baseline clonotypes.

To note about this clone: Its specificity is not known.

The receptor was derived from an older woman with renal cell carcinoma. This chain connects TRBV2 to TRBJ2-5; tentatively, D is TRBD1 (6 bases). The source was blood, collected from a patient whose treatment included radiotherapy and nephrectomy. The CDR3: CASIRDTQETQYF. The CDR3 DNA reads TGTGCCAGCATCCGGGACACCCAAGAGACCCAGTACTTC.